The TCR beta chain under discussion was sequenced for a study of T cells in Graves' hyperthyroidism and ophthalmopathy. Amplification targeted TCR beta CDR3 regions from RNA transcripts. TCR CDR3 regions were first amplified by RT-PCR with HTBI primers. MiXCR was run by TCRdb on the multiplex PCR reads, yielding one entry per CDR3 protein. The sample holds about 180,000 distinct CDR3 sequences, about a tenth seen once. About this clonotype: Antigen unknown.

This CDR3 contains 19 residues. Germline V lookup: CDR1 MGHRA, CDR2 YSYEKL. V trimming: 0 bases; J trimming: 7 bases; junction bases outside the gene matches: 15. Study-wide results and limits: Expanded thyroid clonotypes (above 0.001) were mostly also found in blood.

The receptor was derived from a woman between 18 and 29 years old with Graves' hyperthyroidism that later progressed to Graves' ophthalmopathy. The sample consisted of blood. The chain is built from TRBV4-1 and TRBJ2-1, with 10 bases identical to TRBD2. DNA for the CDR3: TGCGCCAGCAGCCAAGATCGGGTCAGCGGGAGGGCCCCTGTGAATGAGCAGTTCTTC. Translated, it gives CASSQDRVSGRAPVNEQFF.